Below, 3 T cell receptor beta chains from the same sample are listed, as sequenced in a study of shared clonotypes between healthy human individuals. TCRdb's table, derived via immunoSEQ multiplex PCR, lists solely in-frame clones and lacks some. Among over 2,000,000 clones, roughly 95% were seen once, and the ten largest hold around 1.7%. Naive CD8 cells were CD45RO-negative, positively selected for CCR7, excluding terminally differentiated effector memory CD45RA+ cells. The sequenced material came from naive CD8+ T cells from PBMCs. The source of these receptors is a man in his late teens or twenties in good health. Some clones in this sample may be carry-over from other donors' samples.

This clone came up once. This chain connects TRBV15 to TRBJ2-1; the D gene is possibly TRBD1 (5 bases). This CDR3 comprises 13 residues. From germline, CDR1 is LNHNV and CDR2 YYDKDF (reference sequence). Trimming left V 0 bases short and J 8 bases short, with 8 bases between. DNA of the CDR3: TGTGCCACCAGCAGAGATAGCAGGGATGAGCAGTTCTTC. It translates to CATSRDSRDEQFF.

The CDR3 nucleotides read TGCAGCGTTGCCCAGGATAACAATGAGCAGTTCTTC. The encoded protein is CSVAQDNNEQFF. The V and J genes are TRBV29-1 and TRBJ2-1, with D uncertain. V lost 4 bases and J 5 bases, leaving 9 bases between the germline ends. The length of the CDR3 is 12 residues. The germline CDR1 and CDR2 sequences are SQVTM and ANQGSEA.

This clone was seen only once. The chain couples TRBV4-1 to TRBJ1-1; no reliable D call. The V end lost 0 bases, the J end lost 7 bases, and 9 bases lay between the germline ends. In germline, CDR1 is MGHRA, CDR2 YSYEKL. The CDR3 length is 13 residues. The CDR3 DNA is TGCGCCAGCAGCCAAGAAAACCGGTATGAAGCTTTCTTT. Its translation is CASSQENRYEAFF.